This TCR beta chain is from a study of T cells in Graves' hyperthyroidism and ophthalmopathy. The overall study: Peripheral blood samples were taken at initial diagnosis, prior to any treatment. General observations from the study: Most clonotypes expanded in the thyroid (above 0.001) were also present in blood.

Using RNA transcripts as the source, TCR beta CDR3 regions were amplified. Initially, a first-round RT-PCR of the TCR CDR3 employed the HTBI primer set. One entry per CDR3 protein results from TCRdb running MiXCR on the multiplex PCR reads. The sample lists around 380,000 distinct CDR3 sequences; about 13% were seen once. This clonotype has at least ten counts. Its target is not known. Sequences were obtained from blood. The clonotype was recovered from a man between 25 and 39 years old with Graves' hyperthyroidism that later progressed to Graves' ophthalmopathy.

CDR3 sequence reads: CSARDQGGGYGYTF. CDR3 bases: TGCAGTGCTAGAGATCAAGGGGGCGGGTATGGCTACACCTTC. The rearrangement links TRBV20-1 to TRBJ1-2; TRBD1 aligns across 7 bases. This CDR3 is 14 amino acids long. CDR1 is DFQATT, CDR2 SNEGSKA, per germline (reference sequence). The J segment lost 5 bases and the V segment lost 0 bases, leaving 6 bases of the junction unmatched.